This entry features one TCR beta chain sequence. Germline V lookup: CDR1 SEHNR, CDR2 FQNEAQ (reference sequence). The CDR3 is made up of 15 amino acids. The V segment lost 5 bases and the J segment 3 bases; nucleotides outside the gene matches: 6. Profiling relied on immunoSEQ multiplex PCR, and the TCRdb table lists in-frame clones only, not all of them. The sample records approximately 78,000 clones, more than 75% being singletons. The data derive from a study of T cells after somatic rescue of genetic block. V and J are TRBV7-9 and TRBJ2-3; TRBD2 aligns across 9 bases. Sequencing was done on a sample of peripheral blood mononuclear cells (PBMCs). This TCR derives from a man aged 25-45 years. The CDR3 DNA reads TGTGCCAGCAGCGCGACTAGCGGCGTAACAGATACGCAGTATTTT. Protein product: CASSATSGVTDTQYF.